The clone carrying this TCR beta chain has just a few counts. TCRdb processed the 5' RACE reads anew with MiXCR; each CDR3 protein has one entry. This table has under 800,000 distinct CDR3 sequences, about 20% appearing once. The sample comes from a study of identical twins. The CDR3 spans 13 residues. Trimming pared 7 bases from V and 4 bases from J, leaving 13 bases between. In addition, the sample was reused for a study of T cells expressing NK-cell markers.

This clonotype was obtained from a woman under 30 in good health. The chain has TRBV12-3 or TRBV12-4 and TRBJ1-1; no clear D gene. Sequenced material: PBMCs. CDR3 sequence: CASKSPTGTEAFF. CDR3 DNA: TGTGCCAGCAAATCACCAACGGGCACTGAAGCTTTCTTT.